Listed below are T cell receptor beta chains from one sample, sequenced in a study of blood T cell repertoires in COVID-19. Clones were sequenced by immunoSEQ multiplex PCR, and TCRdb holds only the in-frame ones, with some missing. The data contain about 97,000 clones, 87% of them seen just once; the ten biggest clones take up around 5.3%. Sequencing was performed on peripheral blood. The receptors were gathered from a woman aged 45-65 years with COVID-19, enrolled during active disease. Both conserved end residues are part of each CDR3. The D gene is left open where the match is weak. Not all rows give a size; the values are once, few, many and, for expanded clones, a class.

>TRBJ2-2|TRBV19|once|TRBD1
CASLAGQGYTGELFF
TGTGCCAGCCTCGCGGGACAGGGTTACACCGGGGAGCTGTTTTTT
>TRBJ1-5|TRBV30|-|TRBD1
CASRDSLNQPQHF
TGTGCCTCCAGGGACAGTCTCAATCAGCCCCAGCATTTT
>TRBJ2-2|TRBV6-1|-|-
CASSEGYGVGTGELFF
TGTGCCAGCAGTGAAGGGTACGGGGTGGGAACCGGGGAGCTGTTTTTT
>TRBJ2-2|TRBV7-6|-|TRBD2
CASSFGGGNTGELFF
TGTGCCAGCAGCTTTGGCGGGGGAAACACCGGGGAGCTGTTTTTT
>TRBJ2-7|TRBV3-1/TRBV3-2|-|-
CASSQAGQGFYEQYF
TGTGCCAGCAGCCAAGCAGGGCAGGGTTTCTACGAGCAGTACTTC
>TRBJ2-2|TRBV4-1|-|TRBD1
CASSQANRGSAGELFF
TGCGCCAGCAGCCAAGCCAACAGGGGGAGCGCCGGGGAGCTGTTTTTT
>TRBJ2-3|TRBV2|-|-
CASSERYYTDTQYF
TGTGCCAGCAGTGAAAGATACTACACAGATACGCAGTATTTT
>TRBJ2-2|TRBV9|few|-
CASSVGIGGNTGELFF
TGTGCCAGCAGCGTAGGTATAGGGGGGAACACCGGGGAGCTGTTTTTT
>TRBJ2-7|TRBV5-1|-|-
CASSLGGRVNEQYF
TGCGCCAGCAGCTTGGGGGGCAGGGTAAACGAGCAGTACTTC
>TRBJ2-3|TRBV11-2|-|TRBD2
CASSPGTSGVYTQYF
TGTGCCAGCAGTCCCGGGACTAGCGGGGTTTATACGCAGTATTTT
>TRBJ2-7|TRBV2|-|-
CASSPFGRSYIYEQYF
TGTGCCAGCAGTCCATTTGGCAGGTCCTACATCTACGAGCAGTACTTC
>TRBJ1-5|TRBV2|-|TRBD1
CASRLGTGDQPQHF
TGTGCCAGCAGATTGGGGACAGGGGATCAGCCCCAGCATTTT